This TCR beta chain comes out of a study of T and B cells in COVID-19 patients. Across the study: Active-infection patients were older, median about 70 years, than recovered patients, median 34 years.

Multiplex PCR with BIOMED2 TRB-A/B primer pools amplified TRB rearrangements. A single record per CDR3 protein comes from TCRdb applying MiXCR to the multiplex PCR reads. The data contain several thousand distinct CDR3 sequences, approximately 30% of them seen just once; the ten biggest clones take up approximately 5.1%. V dropped 6 bases and J dropped 2; count of bases not matched to a gene: 6. This CDR3 has 14 residues. Study-wide findings and caveats: Symptomatic-phase blood samples from mildly ill patients and early samples from severe cases were scarce.

Each TRB amplification used roughly 220-550 ng of genomic DNA from blood. In the case of this clonotype: Antigen: not known.

This chain uses TRBV23-1 with TRBJ2-5, with 7 bases that match TRBD1. TRBV23-1 has ORF status, its function being uncertain. Sequencing used blood. The source is a human donor who had recovered from COVID-19. The CDR3 bases are TGCGCCAGCAGCCAAGGGACAGTACAAGAGACCCAGTACTTC. It specifies CASSQGTVQETQYF.